A single sample is the source of the 26 T cell receptor beta chains below, sequenced in a study of blood T cell repertoires in COVID-19. Generated by immunoSEQ multiplex PCR, the TCRdb table keeps only in-frame clones and is missing some. The table lists about 85,000 clones, roughly four fifths of them singletons. The specimen sequenced was peripheral blood. These receptor sequences come from a woman aged 80 or over with acute or convalescent COVID-19.

The chain couples TRBV2 to TRBJ1-2; no firm D call. The germline gives CDR1 SNHLY, CDR2 FYNNEI. This CDR3 contains 12 residues. Trimming cost V 6 bases and J 0 bases, with 5 bases left between them. This CDR3 is CASSRANYGYTF. CDR3 nucleotide sequence: TGTGCCAGCAGCCGGGCTAACTATGGCTACACCTTC.

This chain connects TRBV5-1 to TRBJ1-2, with 9 bases fitting TRBD1. V shed 4 bases and J 7 bases; nucleotides not matched to a gene: 8. The CDR3 consists of 14 residues. Germline V CDR1 and CDR2: SGHRS, YFSETQ. The CDR3 is CASSAGQGGLGYTF. CDR3 bases: TGCGCCAGCAGCGCGGGACAGGGCGGCCTTGGCTACACCTTC.

This sequence joins TRBV5-1 and TRBJ1-6; D not resolved. The CDR3 is made up of 13 amino acids. Germline V gene sequence: CDR1 SGHRS, CDR2 YFSETQ. The V gene lost 1 base and the J gene lost 5 bases, with 4 bases spanning the gap. The CDR3: CASSLTDNSPLHF. The CDR3 DNA reads TGCGCCAGCAGCTTGACAGATAATTCACCCCTCCACTTT.

The chain has TRBV28 and TRBJ1-5; D ambiguous. The CDR3 has 12 residues. Per germline, CDR1 MDHEN and CDR2 SYDVKM. V lost 6 bases to trimming and J lost 7 bases, with 10 bases between them. The CDR3 sequence: CASSPYNQPQHF. Here the CDR3 DNA reads TGTGCCAGCAGCCCCTATAACCAGCCCCAGCATTTT.

This chain links TRBV6-5 with TRBJ2-7; TRBD2 agrees at 9 bases. The CDR3 consists of 15 residues. Trimming took 7 bases from V and 3 from J; bases not matched to a gene: 10. Germline assignment: CDR1 MNHEY and CDR2 SVGAGI. CDR3 loop: CASTLRASGIYEQYF. CDR3 coding DNA: TGTGCCAGCACCCTAAGGGCTAGCGGGATCTACGAGCAGTACTTC.

The gene calls are TRBV5-1 and TRBJ2-5, with 12 bases aligning to TRBD2. Germline V gene lookup returns CDR1 SGHRS and CDR2 YFSETQ. After removal of 0 bases from V and 1 base from J, the junction contained 1 base not matched to a gene. CDR3 length equals 16 residues. The CDR3 DNA reads as TGCGCCAGCAGCTTGGGGACTAGCGGGACCCAAGAGACCCAGTACTTC. It specifies CASSLGTSGTQETQYF.

This clone was seen just once. The chain couples TRBV15 to TRBJ1-3; D remains unclear. Germline V gene lookup returns CDR1 LNHNV and CDR2 YYDKDF (reference sequence). CDR3 size: 16 residues. Trimming cost V 0 bases and J 0 bases, with 9 bases left between them. The CDR3, as DNA: TGTGCCACCAGCAGAGATCAGGATGCCTCTGGAAACACCATATATTTT. It yields the protein CATSRDQDASGNTIYF.

The chain employs TRBV24-1 and TRBJ2-7; 13 bases align to TRBD2. Losses at the gene ends were 4 bases for V and 3 bases for J; bases not matched to a gene: 8. The CDR3 has 17 residues. Germline V CDR1 and CDR2: KGHDR, SFDVKD. The CDR3 bases are TGTGCCACCAGTGACTCAGGGACTAGCGGGGCATTCTACGAGCAGTACTTC. Translation gives CATSDSGTSGAFYEQYF.

V usage is TRBV5-1 and J usage is TRBJ1-2; TRBD1 matches 7 bases. Trimming cost V 0 bases and J 6 bases; bases outside gene matches: 2. The CDR3 totals 13 residues. CDR1 is SGHRS, CDR2 YFSETQ, per germline. The CDR3: CASSLGQGDGYTF. The CDR3 region has the DNA TGCGCCAGCAGCTTGGGACAGGGAGATGGCTACACCTTC.

This clone was picked up one time. The V gene is TRBV19, the J gene TRBJ1-1; 11 bases are a match to TRBD1. The germline V gene encodes CDR1 LNHDA and CDR2 SQIVND (reference sequence). Trimming cost V 8 bases and J 5 bases; bases outside gene matches: 10. CDR3 size: 15 residues. The CDR3 DNA follows: TGTGCCAGTTATCCCGGGACAGGGGGTCGAACTGAAGCTTTCTTT. It is translated as CASYPGTGGRTEAFF.

This chain uses TRBV7-8 with TRBJ2-1; 12 positions match TRBD2. Germline V CDR1 and CDR2: SGHVS, FQNEAQ. J was trimmed by 4 bases and V by 5 bases; bases with no gene match: 9. This CDR3 contains 17 residues. DNA of the CDR3: TGTGCCAGCAGCAGAAGACTAGCGGGAGAGGGATACAATGAGCAGTTCTTC. Residues: CASSRRLAGEGYNEQFF.

The V call is TRBV6-1, the J call TRBJ1-2; the D is unclear. Trimming removed 0 bases from V and 2 bases from J, with 7 bases in between. This CDR3 contains 14 residues. CDR1 MNHNS and CDR2 SASEGT come from the germline V gene. CDR3: CASSEASPNYGYTF. In nucleotides, the CDR3 is TGTGCCAGCAGTGAAGCATCCCCGAACTATGGCTACACCTTC.

The chain carries TRBV6-5 and TRBJ2-2, with TRBD2 matching 7 bases. The length of the CDR3 is 15 residues. Trimming took 8 bases from V and 1 from J; bases not matched to a gene: 7. CDR1 and CDR2 (germline): MNHEY, SVGAGI. CDR3 amino acids: CASGRGRVNTGELFF. The CDR3 bases are TGTGCCAGCGGGCGGGGGAGAGTGAACACCGGGGAGCTGTTTTTT.

The chain combines TRBV2 with TRBJ2-3, with 11 bases lining up with TRBD2. CDR1 and CDR2 (germline): SNHLY, FYNNEI. The CDR3 length is 15 residues. V trimming: 8 bases; J trimming: 1 base; junction bases outside the gene matches: 5. The CDR3 is CASAGTSGRTDTQYF. CDR3 bases: TGTGCCAGCGCGGGGACTAGCGGACGCACAGATACGCAGTATTTT.

This clone has just one count. This chain links TRBV2 with TRBJ2-7; 7 positions match TRBD1. The CDR3 covers 13 residues. Unmatched junction bases numbered 8, after V lost 8 bases and J lost 4 bases. Germline CDR1 reads SNHLY; CDR2 reads FYNNEI. The CDR3 DNA sequence: TGTGCCAGCTCCGGGACAGAGGCATACGAGCAGTACTTC. It is translated as CASSGTEAYEQYF. Filled out from reference TRBV2 and TRBJ2-7, the complete variable domain reads EPEVTQTPSHQVTQMGQEVILRCVPISNHLYFYWYRQILGQKVEFLVSFYNNEISEKSEIFDDQFSVERPDGSNFTLKIRSTKLEDSAMYFCASSGTEAYEQYFGPGTRLTVT.

This clone was recorded only once. In DNA, the CDR3 is TGTGCCAGCAGCCAAGGGTCAGGGTTCGGGACCGGGGAGCTGTTTTTT. Translating it yields CASSQGSGFGTGELFF. V gene TRBV3-1 (or the pseudogene TRBV3-2) combines with J gene TRBJ2-2, with a weak D call TRBD1 (5 bases). This CDR3 has 16 amino acids. The germline gives CDR1 LGHDT, CDR2 YNNKEL (reference sequence). V gave up 1 base and J gave up 5 bases, with 14 bases separating them.

This chain uses TRBV5-1 with TRBJ1-1; D is perhaps TRBD1 (5 bases). The germline gives CDR1 SGHRS, CDR2 YFSETQ. This CDR3 contains 13 residues. With 7 bases removed from V and 2 bases from J, the gap between germline ends came to 12 bases. The CDR3: CASQRGSNTEAFF. The CDR3, as DNA: TGCGCCAGCCAAAGGGGTTCCAACACTGAAGCTTTCTTT. The complete variable domain, with remaining parts taken from reference TRBV5-1 and TRBJ1-1, reads KAGVTQTPRYLIKTRGQQVTLSCSPISGHRSVSWYQQTPGQGLQFLFEYFSETQRNKGNFPGRFSGRQFSNSRSEMNVSTLELGDSALYLCASQRGSNTEAFFGQGTRLTVV.

This sequence joins TRBV19 and TRBJ1-1; D gene unclear. Germline V gives CDR1 LNHDA, CDR2 SQIVND (reference sequence). The CDR3 extends over 15 amino acids. Trimming took off 6 bases at V and 6 bases at J, with 20 bases between the two ends. The CDR3 DNA sequence: TGTGCCAGTAGCAACCGCCAGCCAGGCATATCTGAAGCTTTCTTT. Its protein product is CASSNRQPGISEAFF. The full variable domain, rest sourced from reference TRBV19 and TRBJ1-1, is DGGITQSPKYLFRKEGQNVTLSCEQNLNHDAMYWYRQDPGQGLRLIYYSQIVNDFQKGDIAEGYSVSREKKESFPLTVTSAQKNPTAFYLCASSNRQPGISEAFFGQGTRLTVV.

The chain is built from TRBV5-6 and TRBJ2-3, with D possibly matching TRBD2 (6 bases). In germline, CDR1 is SGHDT, CDR2 YYEEEE. V lost 6 bases and J 7 bases, leaving 18 bases between the germline ends. This CDR3 is 14 amino acids long. CDR3 nucleotides: TGTGCCAGCACCCCAAGGACCGGGAGTCATACGCAGTATTTT. As protein: CASTPRTGSHTQYF.

The CDR3 loop reads CASSPLDSSYGYTF. In DNA, the CDR3 is TGTGCCAGCAGCCCCCTGGACAGTTCCTATGGCTACACCTTC. V and J are TRBV14 and TRBJ1-2; weak D call: TRBD1 (6 bases). This CDR3 has 14 residues. The germline gives CDR1 SGHDN, CDR2 FVKESK. Trimming removed 4 bases at V and 4 bases at J, with 13 bases between.

This rearrangement joins TRBV10-3 to TRBJ2-6; 12 nucleotides match TRBD1. CDR3 size: 18 residues. Per germline, CDR1 ENHRY and CDR2 SYGVKD. Trimming at V came to 0 bases and at J to 4 bases, leaving 4 bases not matched to a gene. The CDR3 nucleotides read TGTGCCATCAGTGAGTCCTGGGACAGGGGGCCAGGGGCCAACGTCCTGACTTTC. It translates to CAISESWDRGPGANVLTF.

The V gene is TRBV5-1, the J gene TRBJ2-1; D is possibly TRBD2 (6 bases). Looked up from germline, CDR1 is SGHRS and CDR2 is YFSETQ. The length of the CDR3 is 16 residues. V lost 1 base to trimming and J lost 9 bases, with 20 bases between them. The CDR3 nucleotides are TGCGCCAGCAGCTTGCAGGGACTCAAGCGGAAGGCTGAGCAGTTCTTC. Its protein product is CASSLQGLKRKAEQFF.

This CDR3 is CASSLEPGGETQYF. As DNA, the CDR3 is TGTGCCAGCAGCTTAGAGCCGGGAGGAGAGACCCAGTACTTC. This chain uses TRBV7-7 with TRBJ2-5, with 7 bases fitting TRBD2. The V segment lost 1 base and the J segment 4 bases; nucleotides outside the gene matches: 3. The CDR3 sequence is 14 residues long. The germline CDR1 and CDR2 sequences are SSHAT and FNYEAQ (reference sequence).

This clone was seen once. The chain is built from TRBV6-5 and TRBJ1-2, with 9 positions matching TRBD1. The CDR3 loop spans 15 amino acids. Trimming at V came to 8 bases and at J to 6 bases, leaving 13 bases not matched to a gene. Per germline, CDR1 MNHEY and CDR2 SVGAGI. The CDR3 sequence: CASLPPNRGLHGYTF. The CDR3 DNA sequence: TGTGCCAGCCTCCCCCCCAACAGGGGGCTTCATGGCTACACCTTC.

This chain connects TRBV5-1 to TRBJ2-3, with a weak D call TRBD2 (5 bases). This CDR3 spans 15 amino acids. Germline V gives CDR1 SGHRS, CDR2 YFSETQ. V was trimmed by 0 bases and J by 0 bases, leaving 8 bases between them. CDR3 sequence reads: CASSLETGSTDTQYF. The CDR3 nucleotides read TGCGCCAGCAGCTTGGAAACGGGGAGCACAGATACGCAGTATTTT.

V usage is TRBV28 and J usage is TRBJ1-5, with 8 bases that match TRBD1. Germline V gene data show CDR1 as MDHEN and CDR2 as SYDVKM. Trimming at V came to 5 bases and at J to 2 bases, leaving 8 bases not matched to a gene. The CDR3 contains 16 residues. CDR3 region: CASSPTGEGGNQPQHF. As DNA, the CDR3 is TGTGCCAGCAGTCCGACAGGGGAAGGGGGCAATCAGCCCCAGCATTTT.